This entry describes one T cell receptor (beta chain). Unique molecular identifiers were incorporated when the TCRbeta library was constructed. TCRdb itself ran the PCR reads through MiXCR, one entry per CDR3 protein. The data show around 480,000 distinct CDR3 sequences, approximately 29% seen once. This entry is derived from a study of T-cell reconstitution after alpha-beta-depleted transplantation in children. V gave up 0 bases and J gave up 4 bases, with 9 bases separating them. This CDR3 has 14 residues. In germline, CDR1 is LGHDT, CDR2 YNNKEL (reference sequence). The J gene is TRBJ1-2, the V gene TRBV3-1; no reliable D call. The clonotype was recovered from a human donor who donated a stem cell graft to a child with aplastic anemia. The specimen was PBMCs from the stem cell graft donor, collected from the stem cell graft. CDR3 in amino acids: CASSQDGVTYGYTF. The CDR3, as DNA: TGTGCCAGCAGCCAAGATGGCGTGACCTATGGCTACACCTTC.